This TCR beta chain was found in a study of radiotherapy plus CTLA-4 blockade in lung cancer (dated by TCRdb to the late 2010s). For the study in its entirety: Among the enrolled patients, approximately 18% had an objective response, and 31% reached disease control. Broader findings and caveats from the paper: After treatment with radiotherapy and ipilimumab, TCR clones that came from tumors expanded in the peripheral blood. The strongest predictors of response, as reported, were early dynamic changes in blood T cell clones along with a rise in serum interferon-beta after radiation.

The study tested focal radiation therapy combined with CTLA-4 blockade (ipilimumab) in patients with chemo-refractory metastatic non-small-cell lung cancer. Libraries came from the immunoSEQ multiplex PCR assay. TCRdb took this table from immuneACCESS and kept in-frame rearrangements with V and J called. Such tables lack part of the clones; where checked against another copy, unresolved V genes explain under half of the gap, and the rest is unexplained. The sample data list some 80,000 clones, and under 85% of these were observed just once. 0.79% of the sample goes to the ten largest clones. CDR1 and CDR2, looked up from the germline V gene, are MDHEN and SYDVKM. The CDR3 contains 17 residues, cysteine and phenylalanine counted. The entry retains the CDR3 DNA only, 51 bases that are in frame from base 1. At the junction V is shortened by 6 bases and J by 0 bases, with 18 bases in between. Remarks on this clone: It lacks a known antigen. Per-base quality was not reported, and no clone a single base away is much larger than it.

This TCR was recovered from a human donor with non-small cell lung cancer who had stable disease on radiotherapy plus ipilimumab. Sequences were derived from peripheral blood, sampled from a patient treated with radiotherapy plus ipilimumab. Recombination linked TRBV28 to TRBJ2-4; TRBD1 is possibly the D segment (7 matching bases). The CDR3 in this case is CASSPLSGGLAKNIQYF. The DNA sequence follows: TGTGCCAGCAGCCCCCTCTCAGGGGGGTTAGCCAAAAACATTCAGTACTTC.